The clone carrying this TCR beta chain has ten or more counts. Researchers took RNA transcripts and amplified TCR beta CDR3 regions from them. HTBI primers were employed in first-round RT-PCR, then a second-round multiplex PCR followed. Each CDR3 protein is one row after TCRdb ran MiXCR on the multiplex PCR reads. Of 900,000 to 1,200,000 distinct CDR3 sequences in the sample, 35% to 40% were seen once. The data belong to a study of Graves' ophthalmopathy and Graves' hyperthyroidism. This CDR3 has 13 residues. V lost 6 bases and J lost 4, with 12 bases in between. This receptor was taken from an adult man with Graves' hyperthyroidism. The J gene is TRBJ1-1, the V gene TRBV12-3 or TRBV12-4; D unresolved. Specimen: peripheral blood or thyroid tissue (not recorded which). CDR3 amino acids: CASSPSRTTEAFF. The CDR3 region has the DNA TGTGCCAGCAGCCCCTCGAGGACCACTGAAGCTTTCTTT.